This T cell receptor (beta chain) was retrieved from a study of memory CD4+ T cells and cytomegalovirus serostatus. Using immunoSEQ multiplex PCR, the repertoire was profiled, and TCRdb retains in-frame clones only, with some absent. The data contain 60,000 or so clones, more than 70% of them singletons. Regarding this clone: Its antigen is still unknown.

The sort gate was single viable CD3+CD4+CD8-CD45RO+ cells for memory CD4+ T cells. General study findings and limits: A US-trained random forest predicted CMV serostatus with median AUC roughly 0.9. 67 of 164 known CMV-associated TCRbeta sequences appeared in CD4+ memory.

Input material: memory CD4+ T cells from blood. This receptor was identified in an adult in good health and CMV-seronegative. Some clones in this sample may be carry-over from other donors' samples.

The CDR3 protein is CAKQLRGQGYEQYF. The CDR3, as DNA: TGTGCCAAACAGCTCCGGGGACAGGGGTACGAGCAGTACTTC. The gene calls are TRBV6-5 and TRBJ2-7; 10 bases are a match to TRBD1. The CDR3 length is 14 residues. The V and J ends lost 10 bases and 4 bases, in that order; junction bases with no gene match: 10. Germline V gives CDR1 MNHEY, CDR2 SVGAGI.